The 18 T cell receptor beta chains in this list originate from one sample, sequenced in a study of T cell changes during pregnancy in multiple sclerosis. TCRdb keeps only in-frame clones here, not all; method: immunoSEQ multiplex PCR. This table holds about 17,000 clones, roughly four fifths found once. The specimen was CD8+ T cells from peripheral blood mononuclear cells, collected in the second trimester of pregnancy. These receptors all stem from a female donor in good health, enrolled as a control in a pregnancy study.

This clone was seen a handful of times. The chain links TRBV7-2 to TRBJ2-1; 7 bases fit TRBD1. Germline CDR1 SGHTA, CDR2 FQGNSA. The junction had 2 bases not matched to a gene; V was cut back by 1 base and J by 5 bases. There are 14 residues in the CDR3. The CDR3 loop is CASSLGTGNNEQFF. The CDR3 region has the DNA TGTGCCAGCAGCTTAGGGACAGGAAACAATGAGCAGTTCTTC.

The chain recombines TRBV6-5 with TRBJ1-5, with D unclear. Germline CDR1 MNHEY, CDR2 SVGAGI. The V and J ends lost 2 bases and 4 bases respectively, with 15 bases between them. The CDR3 consists of 16 residues. For the CDR3, the DNA is TGTGCCAGCAGTTACGGTCCTCCCGGAGGAAATCAGCCCCAGCATTTT. Translated: CASSYGPPGGNQPQHF.

The chain uses TRBV13 and TRBJ1-6, with unresolved D. Per germline, CDR1 PRHDT and CDR2 FYEKMQ (reference sequence). Trimming shortened V by 2 bases and J by 7 bases, and 18 bases separated the two germline ends. The CDR3 sequence is 17 residues long. For the CDR3, the DNA is TGTGCCAGCAGCTTACTACCTGTAGCAGAAGTAAATTCACCCCTCCACTTT. The encoded protein is CASSLLPVAEVNSPLHF.

This rearrangement joins TRBV4-3 to TRBJ2-3; TRBD2 agrees at 11 bases. Germline V lookup: CDR1 LGHNA, CDR2 YSLEER. V was pared by 5 bases and J by 4 bases, with 8 bases of the junction left unmatched. CDR3 size: 16 residues. The CDR3 coding sequence is TGCGCCAGCAGCGATCACCCGACTAGCGGGGCAGATACGCAGTATTTT. Translated, it gives CASSDHPTSGADTQYF.

This chain joins TRBV5-8 and TRBJ1-3; a weak D match, TRBD1 (5 bases). Germline CDR1 SGHTS, CDR2 YDEGEE. The CDR3 has 19 residues. V lost 0 bases, J lost 0 bases, and 19 bases lay in between. The CDR3 region has the DNA TGTGCCAGCAGCTTGGCGGCCCGTGGCAGGGTTTACTCTGGAAACACCATATATTTT. Amino acids: CASSLAARGRVYSGNTIYF.

V usage is TRBV7-8 and J usage is TRBJ2-6; 9 bases match TRBD2. Germline values: CDR1 SGHVS, CDR2 FQNEAQ. CDR3 length: 19 amino acids. After removal of 2 bases from V and 2 bases from J, the junction contained 10 bases not matched to a gene. The CDR3 loop reads CASSLSGGGAATGANVLTF. In DNA, the CDR3 is TGTGCCAGCAGCTTAAGTGGCGGGGGGGCCGCGACTGGGGCCAACGTCCTGACTTTC.

The chain is built from TRBV6-4 and TRBJ2-5, with D perhaps TRBD2 (6 bases). CDR3 length equals 13 residues. V was clipped by 4 bases and J by 5 bases, with 11 bases between them. The germline V gene encodes CDR1 MRHNA and CDR2 SNTAGT. This CDR3 reads CASSATGVETQYF. The CDR3 DNA sequence: TGTGCCAGCAGTGCTACGGGGGTGGAGACCCAGTACTTC.

In its sample, this clone ranks as medium-sized. The rearrangement uses TRBV13 and TRBJ2-5, with 10 bases that match TRBD2. This CDR3 has 17 amino acids. Germline V lookup: CDR1 PRHDT, CDR2 FYEKMQ (reference sequence). With 4 bases clipped from V and 7 bases from J, the junction kept 15 bases outside the gene matches. The CDR3 protein is CASSSGGSGGEVVTQYF. The CDR3 DNA reads TGTGCCAGCAGCTCCGGCGGGAGCGGGGGGGAGGTTGTGACCCAGTACTTC.

The V and J genes are TRBV4-3 and TRBJ1-3, with D uncertain. Per the germline V gene, CDR1 is LGHNA and CDR2 is YSLEER. The V gene lost 3 bases and the J gene lost 0 bases, with 12 bases spanning the gap. This CDR3 spans 16 amino acids. Here the CDR3 reads CASSHLTGSSGNTIYF. For the CDR3, the DNA is TGCGCCAGCAGCCACTTAACCGGTAGCTCTGGAAACACCATATATTTT.

The chain has TRBV11-3 and TRBJ2-1; possibly TRBD1 for D (5 bases). Germline lookup yields CDR1 SGHNT and CDR2 YENEEA. This CDR3 is built from 14 residues. V was pared by 5 bases and J by 1 base, with 9 bases between. CDR3 in amino acids: CASSQDSSYNEQFF. For the CDR3, the DNA is TGTGCCAGCAGCCAAGACAGTTCCTACAATGAGCAGTTCTTC.

The V call is TRBV11-2, the J call TRBJ2-3; 8 bases are a match to TRBD2. The CDR3 consists of 17 residues. The V gene's germline CDR1 is SGHAT and CDR2 FQNNGV. After removal of 6 bases from V and 3 bases from J, the junction contained 14 bases not matched to a gene. CDR3 sequence: CASRFLVAGGPTDTQYF. The CDR3 nucleotides read TGTGCCAGCAGATTTCTAGTTGCGGGGGGACCTACAGATACGCAGTATTTT.

This clone was seen only a few times. The rearrangement joins TRBV7-2 to TRBJ1-5, with D hard to call. The germline V and J ends were trimmed by 1 base and 6 bases, with 10 bases remaining between them. Per germline, CDR1 SGHTA and CDR2 FQGNSA. CDR3 length equals 14 residues. In DNA, the CDR3 is TGTGCCAGCAGCTTAGGCATTAATAGTCAGCCCCAGCATTTT. This gives the protein CASSLGINSQPQHF.

The chain has TRBV27 and TRBJ2-2; 7 nucleotides match TRBD1. The CDR3 is 14 amino acids. Germline CDR1 reads MNHEY; CDR2 reads SMNVEV (reference sequence). V lost 1 base to trimming and J lost 7 bases; unmatched junction nucleotides: 3. The CDR3 protein is CASSLLGQSGELFF. In nucleotides, the CDR3 is TGTGCCAGCAGTTTATTGGGACAGAGCGGGGAGCTGTTTTTT.

This chain joins TRBV21-1 and TRBJ2-5; TRBD2 was called by the table and not checked on the DNA. TRBV21-1 is a pseudogene segment. This CDR3 is 19 amino acids long. The CDR3 sequence: CASSKDVRYFSEVQETQYF. In nucleotides, the CDR3 is TGTGCCAGCAGCAAAGACGTACGGTACTTCTCGGAGGTCCAAGAGACCCAGTACTTC.

The CDR3 is CASSYGIAGAYEQYF. Written as DNA, the CDR3 is TGTGCCAGCAGTTACGGAATAGCGGGGGCCTACGAGCAGTACTTC. The V and J genes are TRBV6-5 and TRBJ2-7; the match to TRBD2 covers 9 bases. Germline trimming cut 2 bases from V and 2 bases from J; bases unmatched to any gene: 4. The CDR3 is 15 amino acids. Looked up from germline, CDR1 is MNHEY and CDR2 is SVGAGI.

The rearrangement uses TRBV7-2 and TRBJ2-7; no definite D call. The CDR3 extends over 13 amino acids. The V end lost 3 bases, the J end lost 7 bases, and 13 bases lay between the germline ends. Germline V gene sequence: CDR1 SGHTA, CDR2 FQGNSA. The chain's CDR3 is CASSFSPSEEQYF. The CDR3 DNA reads TGTGCCAGCAGCTTTTCGCCTTCTGAGGAGCAGTACTTC. The complete variable domain, with remaining parts taken from reference TRBV7-2 and TRBJ2-7, reads GAGVSQSPSNKVTEKGKDVELRCDPISGHTALYWYRQSLGQGLEFLIYFQGNSAPDKSGLPSDRFSAERTGGSVSTLTIQRTQQEDSAVYLCASSFSPSEEQYFGPGTRLTVT.

The rearrangement uses TRBV6-5 and TRBJ2-7; a weak D match, TRBD1 (5 bases). The CDR3 sequence is 15 residues long. Germline CDR1 MNHEY, CDR2 SVGAGI. V was clipped by 4 bases and J by 0 bases, with 13 bases between them. This CDR3 is CASSLQVHLSYEQYF. The DNA of the CDR3 is TGTGCCAGCAGTTTACAGGTCCACCTCTCCTACGAGCAGTACTTC.

This clone was detected only once. The chain joins TRBV7-6 to TRBJ1-1; 10 nucleotides agree with TRBD1. The germline gives CDR1 SGHVS, CDR2 FNYEAQ. The CDR3 length is 16 residues. Unmatched junction bases numbered 6, after V lost 2 bases and J lost 3 bases. CDR3 protein: CASSLRGQGFHTEAFF. The CDR3 nucleotides are TGTGCCAGCAGCTTACGGGGACAGGGGTTCCACACTGAAGCTTTCTTT.